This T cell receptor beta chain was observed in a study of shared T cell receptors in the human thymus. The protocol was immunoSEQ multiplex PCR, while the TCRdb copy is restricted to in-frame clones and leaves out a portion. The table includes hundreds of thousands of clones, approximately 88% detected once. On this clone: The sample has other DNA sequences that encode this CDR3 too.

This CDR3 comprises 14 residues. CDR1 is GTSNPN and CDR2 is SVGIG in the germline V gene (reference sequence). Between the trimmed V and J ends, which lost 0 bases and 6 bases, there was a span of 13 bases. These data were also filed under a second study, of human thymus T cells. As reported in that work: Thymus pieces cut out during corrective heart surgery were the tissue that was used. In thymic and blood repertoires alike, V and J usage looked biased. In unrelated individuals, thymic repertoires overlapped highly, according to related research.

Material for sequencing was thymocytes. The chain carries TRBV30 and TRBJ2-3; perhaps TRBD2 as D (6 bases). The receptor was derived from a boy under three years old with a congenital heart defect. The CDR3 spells CAWSVGRETDTQYF. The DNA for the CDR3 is TGTGCCTGGAGTGTTGGTCGGGAGACGGATACGCAGTATTTT. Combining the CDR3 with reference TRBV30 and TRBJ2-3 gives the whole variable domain SQTIHQWPATLVQPVGSPLSLECTVEGTSNPNLYWYRQAAGRGLQLLFYSVGIGQISSEVPQNLSASRPQDRQFILSSKKLLLSDSGFYLCAWSVGRETDTQYFGPGTRLTVL.